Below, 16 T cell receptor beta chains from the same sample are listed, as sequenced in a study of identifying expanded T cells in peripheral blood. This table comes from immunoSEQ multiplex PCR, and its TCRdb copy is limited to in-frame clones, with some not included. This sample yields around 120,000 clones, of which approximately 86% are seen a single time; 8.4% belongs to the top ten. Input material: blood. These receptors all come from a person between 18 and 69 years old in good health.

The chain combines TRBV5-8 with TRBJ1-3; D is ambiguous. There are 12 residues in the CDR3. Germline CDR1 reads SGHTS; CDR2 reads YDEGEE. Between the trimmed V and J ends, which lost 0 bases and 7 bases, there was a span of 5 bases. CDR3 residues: CASSLGLNTIYF. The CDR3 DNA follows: TGTGCCAGCAGCTTGGGGTTGAACACCATATATTTT.

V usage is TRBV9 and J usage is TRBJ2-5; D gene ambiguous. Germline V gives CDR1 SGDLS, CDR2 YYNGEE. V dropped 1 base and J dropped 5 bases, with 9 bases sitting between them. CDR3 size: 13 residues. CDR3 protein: CASSVLPDETQYF. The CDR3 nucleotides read TGTGCCAGCAGCGTACTGCCGGACGAGACCCAGTACTTC. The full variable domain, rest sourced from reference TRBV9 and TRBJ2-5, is DSGVTQTPKHLITATGQRVTLRCSPRSGDLSVYWYQQSLDQGLQFLIQYYNGEERAKGNILERFSAQQFPDLHSELNLSSLELGDSALYFCASSVLPDETQYFGPGTRLLVL.

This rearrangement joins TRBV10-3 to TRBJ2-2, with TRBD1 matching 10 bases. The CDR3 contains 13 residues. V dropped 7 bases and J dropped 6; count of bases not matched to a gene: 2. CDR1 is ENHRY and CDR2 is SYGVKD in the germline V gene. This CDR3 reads CAIKGTGAGELFF. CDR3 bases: TGTGCCATCAAGGGGACAGGGGCCGGGGAGCTGTTTTTT.

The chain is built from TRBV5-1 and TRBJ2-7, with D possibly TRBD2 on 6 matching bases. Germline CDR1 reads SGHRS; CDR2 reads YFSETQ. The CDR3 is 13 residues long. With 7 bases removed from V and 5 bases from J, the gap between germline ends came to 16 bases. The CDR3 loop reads CASSQRVEHEQYF. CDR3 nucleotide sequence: TGCGCCAGCTCGCAGCGGGTTGAGCACGAGCAGTACTTC.

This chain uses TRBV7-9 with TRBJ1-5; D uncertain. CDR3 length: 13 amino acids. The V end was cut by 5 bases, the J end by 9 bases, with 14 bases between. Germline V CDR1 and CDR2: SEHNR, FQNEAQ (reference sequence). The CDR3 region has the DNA TGTGCCAGCAGCCCCGAATCCAGCGGGCCCCAGCATTTT. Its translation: CASSPESSGPQHF.

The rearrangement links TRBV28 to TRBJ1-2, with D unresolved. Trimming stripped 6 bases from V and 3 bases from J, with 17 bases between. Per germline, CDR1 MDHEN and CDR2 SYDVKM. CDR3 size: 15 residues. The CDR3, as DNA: TGTGCCAGCAGCTCTGCTGGGGAAGATGACTATGGCTACACCTTC. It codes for CASSSAGEDDYGYTF.

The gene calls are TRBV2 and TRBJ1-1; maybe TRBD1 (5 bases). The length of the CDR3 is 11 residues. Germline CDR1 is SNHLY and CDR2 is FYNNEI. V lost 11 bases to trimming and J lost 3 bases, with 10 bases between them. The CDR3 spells CAVGGDTEAFF. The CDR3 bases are TGTGCCGTGGGGGGGGACACTGAAGCTTTCTTT.

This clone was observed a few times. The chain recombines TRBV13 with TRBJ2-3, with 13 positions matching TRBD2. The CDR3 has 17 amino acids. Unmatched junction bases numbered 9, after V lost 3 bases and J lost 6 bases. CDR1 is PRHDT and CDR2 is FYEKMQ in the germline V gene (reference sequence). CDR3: CASSFRLAGGPRDTQYF. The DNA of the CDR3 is TGTGCCAGCAGCTTTCGACTAGCGGGGGGCCCCAGGGATACGCAGTATTTT.

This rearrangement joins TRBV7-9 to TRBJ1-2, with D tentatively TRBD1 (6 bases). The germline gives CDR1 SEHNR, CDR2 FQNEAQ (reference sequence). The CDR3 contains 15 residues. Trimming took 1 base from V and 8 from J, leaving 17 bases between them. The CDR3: CASSLGTDRLRGYTF. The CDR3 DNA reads TGTGCCAGCAGCTTAGGGACGGACAGACTCAGGGGCTACACCTTC.

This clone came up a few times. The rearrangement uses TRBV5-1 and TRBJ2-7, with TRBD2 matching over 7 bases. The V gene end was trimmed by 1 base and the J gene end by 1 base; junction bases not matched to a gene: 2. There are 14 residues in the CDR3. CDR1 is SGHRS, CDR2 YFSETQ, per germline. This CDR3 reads CASSLPSGSYEQYF. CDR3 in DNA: TGCGCCAGCAGCTTGCCTAGCGGATCCTACGAGCAGTACTTC.

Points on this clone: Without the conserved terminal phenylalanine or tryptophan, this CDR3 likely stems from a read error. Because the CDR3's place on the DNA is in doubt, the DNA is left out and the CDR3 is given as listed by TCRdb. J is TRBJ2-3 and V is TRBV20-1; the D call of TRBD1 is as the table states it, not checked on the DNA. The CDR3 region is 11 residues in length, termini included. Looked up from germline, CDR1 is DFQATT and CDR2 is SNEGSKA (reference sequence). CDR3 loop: CSARDSHAGKL.

The CDR3 loop reads CASSPFATNEKLFF. The DNA of the CDR3 is TGTGCCAGCTCCCCTTTTGCAACTAATGAAAAACTGTTTTTT. The chain is built from TRBV18 and TRBJ1-4, with D hard to call. CDR1 and CDR2 from the germline V gene are KGHSH and LQKENI. V was clipped by 6 bases and J by 0 bases, with 8 bases between them. The CDR3 is made up of 14 amino acids.

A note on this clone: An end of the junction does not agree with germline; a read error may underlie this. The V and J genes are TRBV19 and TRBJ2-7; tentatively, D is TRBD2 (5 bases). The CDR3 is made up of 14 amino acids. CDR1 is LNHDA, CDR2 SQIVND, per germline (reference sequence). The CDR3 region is CASRIGRGSGEQYF. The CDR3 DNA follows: TGTGCCAGTAGGATAGGACGGGGATCCGGCGAGCAGTACTTC.

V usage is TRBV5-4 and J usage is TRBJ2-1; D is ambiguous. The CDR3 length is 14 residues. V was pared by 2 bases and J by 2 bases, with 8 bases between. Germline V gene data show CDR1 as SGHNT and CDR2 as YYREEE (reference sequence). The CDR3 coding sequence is TGTGCCAGCAGCTTCACGGGCCCCTACAATGAGCAGTTCTTC. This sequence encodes CASSFTGPYNEQFF.

The CDR3 coding sequence is TGTGCCAGCAGCCAAGAACCCGCCACCCCCTACGAGCAGTACTTC. Encoded protein: CASSQEPATPYEQYF. The chain has TRBV4-2 and TRBJ2-7, with D hard to call. Per germline, CDR1 LGHNA and CDR2 YNFKEQ. The CDR3 contains 15 residues. Trimming shortened V by 0 bases and J by 2 bases, and 11 bases separated the two germline ends.

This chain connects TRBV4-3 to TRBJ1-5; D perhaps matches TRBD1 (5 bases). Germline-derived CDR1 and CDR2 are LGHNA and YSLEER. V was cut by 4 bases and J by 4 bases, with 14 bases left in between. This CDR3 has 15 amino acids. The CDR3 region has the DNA TGCGCCAGCAGCCCCCAGAGGGGCGGAAATCAGCCCCAGCATTTT. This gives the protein CASSPQRGGNQPQHF.